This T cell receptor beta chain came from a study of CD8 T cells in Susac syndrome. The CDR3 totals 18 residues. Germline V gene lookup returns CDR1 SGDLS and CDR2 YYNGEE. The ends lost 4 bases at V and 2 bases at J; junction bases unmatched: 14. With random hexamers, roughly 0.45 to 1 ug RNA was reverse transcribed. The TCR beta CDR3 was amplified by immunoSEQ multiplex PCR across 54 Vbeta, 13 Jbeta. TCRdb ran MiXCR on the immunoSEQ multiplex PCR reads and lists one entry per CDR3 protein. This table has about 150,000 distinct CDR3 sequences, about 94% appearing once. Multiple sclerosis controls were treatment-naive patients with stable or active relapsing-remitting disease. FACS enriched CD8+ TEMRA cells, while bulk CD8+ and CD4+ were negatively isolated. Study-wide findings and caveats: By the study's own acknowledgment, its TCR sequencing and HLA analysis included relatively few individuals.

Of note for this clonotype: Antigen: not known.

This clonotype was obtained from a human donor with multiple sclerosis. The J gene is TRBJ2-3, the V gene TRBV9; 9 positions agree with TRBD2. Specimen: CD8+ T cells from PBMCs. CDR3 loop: CASSSHLGLAEDTDTQYF. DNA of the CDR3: TGTGCCAGCAGCTCCCACTTGGGACTAGCAGAAGACACAGATACGCAGTATTTT. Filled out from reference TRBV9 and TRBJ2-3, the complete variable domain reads DSGVTQTPKHLITATGQRVTLRCSPRSGDLSVYWYQQSLDQGLQFLIQYYNGEERAKGNILERFSAQQFPDLHSELNLSSLELGDSALYFCASSSHLGLAEDTDTQYFGPGTRLTVL.